The clone carrying this T cell receptor beta chain was seen a few times. Its antigen is unknown. This record comes from a study of T-cell memory formation after mild COVID-19. Findings of the study overall: Whereas later expanders leaned CD4+, clones contracting day 15 to 85 showed a balanced CD4/CD8 makeup.

TCRdb used MiXCR to reprocess the 5' RACE reads, holding one entry per CDR3 protein. The sample includes 350,000 to 500,000 distinct CDR3 sequences, about 22% seen only once; the top ten take roughly 13%. From germline, CDR1 is LGHDT and CDR2 YNNKEL (reference sequence). Trimming shortened V by 0 bases and J by 6 bases, and 11 bases separated the two germline ends. The CDR3 contains 14 residues. The clonotype was recovered from an adult woman who had mild COVID-19 (a few samples of this study predate the infection). Cell type and time point are not known. The chain couples TRBV3-1 to TRBJ1-2; D is uncertain. Sequenced sample: PBMCs or a T cell subset sorted from them (not recorded which). The CDR3 sequence: CASSQDDLTDGYTF. In DNA, the CDR3 is TGTGCCAGCAGCCAAGATGATCTGACCGATGGCTACACCTTC.